A single sample is the source of the 5 T cell receptor beta chains below, sequenced in a study of regulatory T cells in long-lasting Graves disease. iRepertoire HTBI primers and Arm-PCR of CDR3 regions built TCR beta libraries. TCRdb analysed the multiplex PCR reads with MiXCR anew, one entry per CDR3 protein. Among 430,000 or so distinct CDR3 sequences, roughly 21% were seen once, and the ten largest hold around 15%. Described time point: persistent/refractory GD, antithyroid drugs over 5 years with positive TRAb. The TCR library was prepared using RNA isolated from PBMCs. Material: peripheral blood mononuclear cells (PBMCs), obtained when the disease was refractory, from a patient treated with antithyroid drugs. The source of these receptors is a female donor with Graves disease.

This clonotype appeared many times. The chain combines TRBV29-1 with TRBJ1-6; D call uncertain. V lost 1 base and J 6 bases, leaving 7 bases between the germline ends. There are 13 residues in the CDR3. Germline loops: CDR1 SQVTM, CDR2 ANQGSEA. CDR3 nucleotide sequence: TGCAGCGTTGAAGTCGCAGCTAATTCACCCCTCCACTTT. Translation gives CSVEVAANSPLHF. The variable domain in full, completed from reference TRBV29-1 and TRBJ1-6, reads SAVISQKPSRDICQRGTSLTIQCQVDSQVTMMFWYRQQPGQSLTLIATANQGSEATYESGFVIDKFPISRPNLTFSTLTVSNMSPEDSSIYLCSVEVAANSPLHFGNGTRLTVT.

The chain is built from TRBV20-1 and TRBJ2-5; D not resolved. The CDR3 is made up of 13 amino acids. Germline CDR1 is DFQATT and CDR2 is SNEGSKA (reference sequence). The V and J ends lost 6 bases and 4 bases respectively, with 15 bases between them. Here the CDR3 reads CSANPPDPETQYF. As DNA, the CDR3 is TGCAGTGCCAACCCCCCAGACCCAGAGACCCAGTACTTC.

This clonotype has a handful of counts. This may arise from a read error, as a much more abundant clone is one base away. The chain recombines TRBV2 with TRBJ2-2; D perhaps matches TRBD2 (6 bases). The CDR3 sequence is 10 residues long. Germline values: CDR1 SNHLY, CDR2 FYNNEI. DNA of the CDR3: TGTGCCAGCAAAATCCGGGAGCTGCTTTTT. Its translation is CASKIRELLF.

The chain is built from TRBV4-1 and TRBJ2-6, with a tentative D call TRBD1 (5 bases). Germline CDR1 MGHRA, CDR2 YSYEKL. This CDR3 is built from 13 residues. The V end was cut by 1 base, the J end by 8 bases, with 6 bases between. The CDR3 spells CASSQGGTNVLTF. CDR3 DNA: TGCGCCAGCAGCCAAGGGGGCACCAACGTCCTGACTTTC.

This clonotype was observed a handful of times. The chain couples TRBV4-1 to TRBJ1-2; D remains unclear. Trimming removed 0 bases at V and 4 bases at J, with 15 bases between. The CDR3 runs to 16 residues. Germline CDR1 and CDR2: MGHRA and YSYEKL. In DNA, the CDR3 is TGCGCCAGCAGCCAAGAGATCGTCGGTGCAACCTATGGCTACACCTTC. Encoded protein: CASSQEIVGATYGYTF.